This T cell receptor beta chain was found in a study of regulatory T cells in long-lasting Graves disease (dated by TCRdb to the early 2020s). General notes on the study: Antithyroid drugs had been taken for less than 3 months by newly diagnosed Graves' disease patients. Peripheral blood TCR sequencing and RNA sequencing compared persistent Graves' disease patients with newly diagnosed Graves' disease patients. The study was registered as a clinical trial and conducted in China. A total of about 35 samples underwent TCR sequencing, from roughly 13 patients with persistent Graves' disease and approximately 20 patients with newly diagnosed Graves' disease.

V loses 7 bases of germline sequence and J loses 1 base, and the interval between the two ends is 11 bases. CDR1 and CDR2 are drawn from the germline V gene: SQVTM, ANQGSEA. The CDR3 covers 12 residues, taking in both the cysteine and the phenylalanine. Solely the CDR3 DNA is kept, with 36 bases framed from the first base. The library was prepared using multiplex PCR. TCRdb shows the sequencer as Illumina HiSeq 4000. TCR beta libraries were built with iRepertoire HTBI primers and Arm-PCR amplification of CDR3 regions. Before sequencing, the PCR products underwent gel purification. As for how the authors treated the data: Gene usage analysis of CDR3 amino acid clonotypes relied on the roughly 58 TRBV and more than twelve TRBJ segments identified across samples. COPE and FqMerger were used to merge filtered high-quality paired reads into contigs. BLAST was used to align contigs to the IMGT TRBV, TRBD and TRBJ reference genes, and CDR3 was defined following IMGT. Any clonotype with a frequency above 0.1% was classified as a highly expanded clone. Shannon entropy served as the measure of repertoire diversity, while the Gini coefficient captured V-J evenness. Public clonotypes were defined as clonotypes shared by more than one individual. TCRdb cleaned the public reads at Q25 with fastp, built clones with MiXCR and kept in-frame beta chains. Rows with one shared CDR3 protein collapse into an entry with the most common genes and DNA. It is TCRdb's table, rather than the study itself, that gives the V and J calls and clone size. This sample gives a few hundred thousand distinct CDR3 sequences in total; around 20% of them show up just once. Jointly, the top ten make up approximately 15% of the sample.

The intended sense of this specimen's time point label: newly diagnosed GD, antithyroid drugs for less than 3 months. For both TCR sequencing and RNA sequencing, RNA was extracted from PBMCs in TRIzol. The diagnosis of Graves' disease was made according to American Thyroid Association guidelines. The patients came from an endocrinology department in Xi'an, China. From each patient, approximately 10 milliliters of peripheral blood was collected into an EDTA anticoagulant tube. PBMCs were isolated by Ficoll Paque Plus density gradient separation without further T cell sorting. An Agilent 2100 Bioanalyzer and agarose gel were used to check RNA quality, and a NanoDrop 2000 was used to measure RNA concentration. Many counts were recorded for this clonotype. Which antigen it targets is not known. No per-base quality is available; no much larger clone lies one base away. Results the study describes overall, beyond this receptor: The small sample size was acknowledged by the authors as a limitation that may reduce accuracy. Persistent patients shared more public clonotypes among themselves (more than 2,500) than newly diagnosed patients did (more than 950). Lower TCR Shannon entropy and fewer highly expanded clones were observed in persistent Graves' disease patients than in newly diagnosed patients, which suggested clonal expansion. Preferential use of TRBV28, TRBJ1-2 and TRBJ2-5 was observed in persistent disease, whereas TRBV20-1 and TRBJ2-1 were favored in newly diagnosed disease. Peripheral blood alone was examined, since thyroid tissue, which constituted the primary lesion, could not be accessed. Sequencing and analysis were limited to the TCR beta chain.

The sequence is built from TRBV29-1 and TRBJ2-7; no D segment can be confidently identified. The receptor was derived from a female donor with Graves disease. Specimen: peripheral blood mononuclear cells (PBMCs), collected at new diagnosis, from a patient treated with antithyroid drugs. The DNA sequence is TGCAGCGCCGGGTGGAGTTCCTACGAGCAGTACTTC. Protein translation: CSAGWSSYEQYF.